Each of the 23 T cell receptor beta chains below was sequenced from the same sample in a study of OX40 agonist ivuxolimab in advanced cancers. Using immunoSEQ multiplex PCR, the repertoire was profiled, and TCRdb retains in-frame clones only, with some absent. Altogether nearly 95,000 clones are present, roughly 94% being singletons, with the ten largest covering about 2.4%. This material consisted of CD4+ or CD8+ T cells sorted from blood, taken in a trial of the OX40 agonist ivuxolimab. Every receptor here comes from an adult with an advanced solid tumor such as melanoma, head and neck, liver or kidney cancer.

The rearrangement links TRBV9 to TRBJ2-1; tentative D call: TRBD2 (7 bases). Germline CDR1 is SGDLS and CDR2 is YYNGEE. The ends were cut back, 3 bases at V and 1 base at J, with 8 bases in the middle. The CDR3 consists of 14 residues. The DNA of the CDR3 is TGTGCCAGCAGCGAGGGGGGGTCCTACAATGAGCAGTTCTTC. It translates to CASSEGGSYNEQFF.

This chain connects TRBV11-2 to TRBJ2-1; D is uncertain. Germline-derived CDR1 and CDR2 are SGHAT and FQNNGV. This CDR3 region has 12 residues. With 3 bases removed from V and 10 bases from J, the gap between germline ends came to 10 bases. CDR3 in DNA: TGTGCCAGCAGCTTCGTAGTCGGCGAGCAGTTCTTC. Translation gives CASSFVVGEQFF.

This clone was recorded only once. Other DNA sequences from this sample encode an identical CDR3 as well. The CDR3 sequence is CASSTPPGVRLGYTF. The CDR3 nucleotides are TGTGCCAGTAGTACCCCTCCAGGGGTGAGGTTAGGCTACACCTTC. The rearrangement uses TRBV19 and TRBJ1-2; tentatively, D is TRBD1 (6 bases). The CDR3 runs to 15 residues. Per germline, CDR1 LNHDA and CDR2 SQIVND (reference sequence). V was trimmed by 4 bases and J by 8 bases, leaving 20 bases between them.

The chain recombines TRBV12-2 with TRBJ2-7. TRBV12-2 is a pseudogene locus. The CDR3 is 13 residues long. CDR3 loop: CASHFSPHVQQYF. DNA for the CDR3: TGTGCAAGTCACTTCTCCCCCCACGTGCAGCAGTACTTC.

The rearrangement uses TRBV15 and TRBJ2-5, with D perhaps matching TRBD1 (5 bases). Trimming stripped 5 bases from V and 4 bases from J, with 17 bases between. CDR3 length: 15 residues. Looked up from germline, CDR1 is LNHNV and CDR2 is YYDKDF (reference sequence). The CDR3 here is CATSVNRGIGETQYF. The CDR3, as DNA: TGTGCCACCAGCGTGAATAGGGGAATCGGAGAGACCCAGTACTTC.

V gene TRBV15 combines with J gene TRBJ2-7; a weak D match, TRBD2 (7 bases). The CDR3 is made up of 18 amino acids. Deletions cut 0 bases from V and 1 base from J, with 19 bases between. Germline values: CDR1 LNHNV, CDR2 YYDKDF (reference sequence). In DNA form, the CDR3 reads TGTGCCACCAGCAGAGATCTCCGGGGGGCGGTAGGATCCTACGAGCAGTACTTC. It translates to CATSRDLRGAVGSYEQYF.

V usage is TRBV5-1 and J usage is TRBJ2-7; 10 bases match TRBD1. The CDR3 has 15 residues. V lost 4 bases, J lost 3 bases, and 7 bases stayed unmatched. Germline V gives CDR1 SGHRS, CDR2 YFSETQ. CDR3 residues: CASSITGTGDYEQYF. The CDR3 DNA is TGCGCCAGCAGCATAACCGGGACAGGGGACTACGAGCAGTACTTC. Together with reference TRBV5-1 and TRBJ2-7, the CDR3 gives the full variable domain: KAGVTQTPRYLIKTRGQQVTLSCSPISGHRSVSWYQQTPGQGLQFLFEYFSETQRNKGNFPGRFSGRQFSNSRSEMNVSTLELGDSALYLCASSITGTGDYEQYFGPGTRLTVT.

This clone appeared once. V and J are TRBV10-2 and TRBJ2-7; 9 nucleotides line up with TRBD1. With 6 bases clipped from V and 2 bases from J, the junction kept 8 bases outside the gene matches. The CDR3 runs 15 residues. Germline V CDR1 and CDR2: WSHSY, SAAADI. Here the CDR3 DNA reads TGCGCCAGCAGCACGGACAGGGGACTCACCTACGAGCAGTACTTC. Amino acids: CASSTDRGLTYEQYF.

The rearrangement links TRBV5-1 to TRBJ2-7, with D tentatively TRBD1 (5 bases). In germline, CDR1 is SGHRS, CDR2 YFSETQ. Between the trimmed V and J ends, which lost 3 bases and 3 bases, there was a span of 19 bases. The CDR3 has 16 amino acids. This CDR3 reads CASSSRQSVSLYEQYF. CDR3 in DNA: TGCGCCAGCAGCTCGCGACAGTCCGTCAGCCTCTACGAGCAGTACTTC.

The rearrangement links TRBV19 to TRBJ1-5; 8 bases fit TRBD1. CDR3 length equals 14 residues. Germline assignment: CDR1 LNHDA and CDR2 SQIVND (reference sequence). Losses at the gene ends were 5 bases for V and 4 bases for J; bases not matched to a gene: 4. CDR3 sequence: CASSLRQGNQPQHF. For the CDR3, the DNA is TGTGCCAGTAGTTTAAGACAGGGGAATCAGCCCCAGCATTTT.

This chain joins TRBV6-6 and TRBJ1-5; possibly TRBD1 for D (5 bases). CDR1 is MNHNY and CDR2 is SVGAGI in the germline V gene (reference sequence). V shed 6 bases and J shed 6 bases, with 12 bases lying between them. This CDR3 spans 13 amino acids. CDR3 region: CASRSGIGQPQHF. CDR3 coding DNA: TGTGCCAGCAGATCAGGGATAGGTCAGCCCCAGCATTTT.

The chain carries TRBV29-1 and TRBJ2-7, with a tentative D call TRBD1 (5 bases). V was trimmed by 1 base and J by 3 bases, leaving 7 bases between them. The CDR3 has 12 residues. From germline, CDR1 is SQVTM and CDR2 ANQGSEA. CDR3 amino acids: CSVEGRDYEQYF. The CDR3 region has the DNA TGCAGCGTTGAAGGCAGGGACTACGAGCAGTACTTC.

This clone occurred once. The rearrangement joins TRBV4-2 to TRBJ2-7, with a weak D call TRBD1 (5 bases). CDR3 length equals 14 residues. Germline-derived CDR1 and CDR2 are LGHNA and YNFKEQ. The V end lost 0 bases, the J end lost 7 bases, and 13 bases lay between the germline ends. The CDR3 DNA follows: TGTGCCAGCAGCCAAGACCAGGGCTTGCGGGAGCAGTACTTC. It is translated as CASSQDQGLREQYF.

On this clone itself: One end of the junction does not line up with germline, which may come from a read error. The genes are TRBV7-6 and TRBJ1-6; maybe TRBD1 (5 bases). Germline assignment: CDR1 SGHVS and CDR2 FNYEAQ. CDR3 length: 14 amino acids. CDR3 coding DNA: TGTGCCAGCAGCTTAATTGGAAGGGACTCACCCCCCCACTTT. Translation: CASSLIGRDSPPHF.

The J gene is TRBJ2-7, the V gene TRBV27, with D perhaps given as TRBD1 or TRBD2 (5 bases each). This CDR3 has 13 residues. Trimming removed 8 bases from V and 6 bases from J, with 17 bases in between. Germline loops: CDR1 MNHEY, CDR2 SMNVEV (reference sequence). The DNA of the CDR3 is TGTGCCAGCGGTCCAGGGACGGGCACCGAGCAGTACTTC. Translation: CASGPGTGTEQYF.

V and J are TRBV6-5 and TRBJ2-6; a possible D gene is TRBD1 (5 bases). This CDR3 is 15 amino acids long. V was shortened by 5 bases and J by 3 bases, with 11 bases between the two germline ends. Germline assignment: CDR1 MNHEY and CDR2 SVGAGI. The DNA for the CDR3 is TGTGCCAGCAGTCTAGGGGTCGGTGGGGCCAACGTCCTGACTTTC. Its protein product is CASSLGVGGANVLTF.

V gene TRBV2 combines with J gene TRBJ1-4; D unclear. The CDR3 covers 14 residues. Trimming removed 5 bases from V and 4 bases from J, with 11 bases in between. Germline-derived CDR1 and CDR2 are SNHLY and FYNNEI. The CDR3 bases are TGTGCCAGCAGTCCCGGGATCCGTAATGAAAAACTGTTTTTT. Protein product: CASSPGIRNEKLFF.

The V and J genes are TRBV19 and TRBJ1-6; 8 nucleotides line up with TRBD1. Per germline, CDR1 LNHDA and CDR2 SQIVND (reference sequence). The V and J ends lost 5 bases and 7 bases, in that order; junction bases with no gene match: 13. The CDR3 has 17 residues. CDR3 nucleotides: TGTGCCAGTAGTTCTCTCCAGGGCCAGGGGGCAAATTCACCCCTCCACTTT. It codes for CASSSLQGQGANSPLHF.

V is TRBV19 and J is TRBJ1-1, with D uncertain. This CDR3 comprises 14 residues. The V gene's germline CDR1 is LNHDA and CDR2 SQIVND (reference sequence). V dropped 7 bases and J dropped 2 bases, with 14 bases sitting between them. Here the CDR3 reads CASTPTLHNTEAFF. The CDR3 region has the DNA TGTGCCAGTACCCCGACACTGCATAACACTGAAGCTTTCTTT.

The chain links TRBV6-5 to TRBJ1-1, with D possibly being TRBD1 (5 bases). CDR3 length equals 14 residues. V shed 2 bases and J shed 10 bases, with 17 bases lying between them. Germline values: CDR1 MNHEY, CDR2 SVGAGI. CDR3 sequence: CASSYARDPRRAFF. The CDR3 region has the DNA TGTGCCAGCAGTTACGCCCGGGACCCGAGAAGAGCTTTCTTT.

V is TRBV7-2 and J is TRBJ1-4; 9 positions match TRBD1. CDR1 and CDR2 (germline): SGHTA, FQGNSA. With V trimmed by 1 base and J by 7 bases, 7 bases remained unmatched. The CDR3 consists of 16 residues. CDR3 sequence: CASSLDPGQGGEKLFF. The CDR3 nucleotides read TGTGCCAGCAGCTTAGATCCGGGACAGGGTGGTGAAAAACTGTTTTTT.

The J gene is TRBJ1-1, the V gene TRBV4-1; no definite D call. The CDR3 spans 15 residues. Trimming stripped 4 bases from V and 0 bases from J, with 12 bases between. Germline V gives CDR1 MGHRA, CDR2 YSYEKL. CDR3 sequence: CASSRGRVMNTEAFF. CDR3 bases: TGCGCCAGCAGCCGCGGGCGTGTGATGAACACTGAAGCTTTCTTT.

J is TRBJ2-7 and V is TRBV4-3, with TRBD1 as a possible D gene (5 bases). The germline V gene encodes CDR1 LGHNA and CDR2 YSLEER. V was pared by 1 base and J by 4 bases, with 8 bases between. This CDR3 region has 13 residues. CDR3: CASSQVRGYEQYF. The CDR3 DNA reads TGCGCCAGCAGCCAAGTAAGGGGATACGAGCAGTACTTC.